These 24 T cell receptor beta chains came from one sample sequenced in a study of blood T cell repertoires in COVID-19. Sequenced by immunoSEQ multiplex PCR; TCRdb stores in-frame clones only, minus some. This table has around 62,000 clones, more than 75% appearing once. Sequenced sample: peripheral blood. All receptors derive from a human donor in a cohort sampled during active COVID-19.

The gene calls are TRBV4-3 and TRBJ2-5, with D possibly TRBD2 on 6 matching bases. The length of the CDR3 is 14 residues. V lost 3 bases, J lost 5 bases, and 13 bases lay in between. Germline CDR1 reads LGHNA; CDR2 reads YSLEER. The CDR3 sequence: CASSQNGGGETQYF. In DNA, the CDR3 is TGCGCCAGCAGCCAGAACGGGGGTGGGGAGACCCAGTACTTC.

This chain joins TRBV9 and TRBJ2-3, with TRBD2 matching over 8 bases. Looked up from germline, CDR1 is SGDLS and CDR2 is YYNGEE. Trimming took 4 bases from V and 5 from J; bases not matched to a gene: 6. The CDR3 is 14 residues long. The DNA for the CDR3 is TGTGCCAGCAGCCCCGGGGGGGCAGTAGATACGCAGTATTTT. This translates into CASSPGGAVDTQYF.

The V call is TRBV5-6, the J call TRBJ2-7; D is possibly TRBD2 (5 bases). This CDR3 has 13 residues. Germline V CDR1 and CDR2: SGHDT, YYEEEE. Trimming left V 5 bases short and J 5 bases short, with 14 bases between. The CDR3 here is CASSYGKVDEQYF. DNA for the CDR3: TGTGCCAGCAGTTACGGGAAAGTCGACGAGCAGTACTTC. The full variable domain, with the rest looked up from reference TRBV5-6 and TRBJ2-7, is DAGVTQSPTHLIKTRGQQVTLRCSPKSGHDTVSWYQQALGQGPQFIFQYYEEEERQRGNFPDRFSGHQFPNYSSELNVNALLLGDSALYLCASSYGKVDEQYFGPGTRLTVT.

This chain connects TRBV10-2 to TRBJ2-4; the D is unclear. Germline CDR1 and CDR2: WSHSY and SAAADI. This CDR3 has 12 amino acids. Trimming took off 3 bases at V and 6 bases at J, with 6 bases between the two ends. In nucleotides, the CDR3 is TGCGCCAGCAGTGAAAACGGAAACATTCAGTACTTC. Translated: CASSENGNIQYF.

This chain connects TRBV19 to TRBJ1-5, with 7 bases aligning to TRBD1. The length of the CDR3 is 15 residues. The germline V gene encodes CDR1 LNHDA and CDR2 SQIVND (reference sequence). J gave up 5 bases and V 3 bases, and 7 bases lay outside the gene matches. CDR3 amino acids: CASSIWDSNHQPQHF. The CDR3 DNA reads TGTGCCAGTAGTATCTGGGACAGCAACCATCAGCCCCAGCATTTT. Using reference TRBV19 and TRBJ1-5 for the parts outside the CDR3, the full variable domain is DGGITQSPKYLFRKEGQNVTLSCEQNLNHDAMYWYRQDPGQGLRLIYYSQIVNDFQKGDIAEGYSVSREKKESFPLTVTSAQKNPTAFYLCASSIWDSNHQPQHFGDGTRLSIL.

As DNA, the CDR3 is TGTGCCAGCAGCCTGGGACTAGCGGGAGGCCGAAGCACCGGGGAGCTGTTTTTT. It yields the protein CASSLGLAGGRSTGELFF. J is TRBJ2-2 and V is TRBV7-9, with 15 positions matching TRBD2. Germline CDR1 is SEHNR and CDR2 is FQNEAQ (reference sequence). CDR3 length: 18 residues. V dropped 5 bases and J dropped 4; count of bases not matched to a gene: 8.

This clone came up a few times. The chain links TRBV14 to TRBJ1-3; D not certain. This CDR3 has 15 amino acids. The V end was cut by 1 base, the J end by 0 bases, with 7 bases between. Germline CDR1 and CDR2: SGHDN and FVKESK. This chain's CDR3 is CASSQGSNSGNTIYF. The CDR3 region has the DNA TGTGCCAGCAGCCAAGGGAGCAACTCTGGAAACACCATATATTTT.

The chain has TRBV27 and TRBJ1-4; 8 bases are shared with TRBD1. Germline CDR1 MNHEY, CDR2 SMNVEV (reference sequence). The CDR3 is 15 residues long. V lost 6 bases, J lost 1 base, and 4 bases stayed unmatched. The CDR3 sequence: CASSLTGGTNEKLFF. The CDR3 DNA reads as TGTGCCAGCAGCCTCACAGGGGGAACTAATGAAAAACTGTTTTTT. Filled out from reference TRBV27 and TRBJ1-4, the complete variable domain reads EAQVTQNPRYLITVTGKKLTVTCSQNMNHEYMSWYRQDPGLGLRQIYYSMNVEVTDKGDVPEGYKVSRKEKRNFPLILESPSPNQTSLYFCASSLTGGTNEKLFFGSGTQLSVL.

The CDR3 spells CASSPEGPRRETQYF. CDR3 nucleotide sequence: TGCGCCAGCAGCCCAGAGGGCCCCAGGCGGGAGACCCAGTACTTC. The chain recombines TRBV5-1 with TRBJ2-5; D might be TRBD2 (5 bases). In germline, CDR1 is SGHRS, CDR2 YFSETQ. The germline V and J ends were trimmed by 4 bases and 5 bases, with 18 bases remaining between them. This CDR3 has 15 residues.

The rearrangement uses TRBV18 and TRBJ2-7; D gene unclear. The CDR3 runs 17 residues. V lost 0 bases and J 0 bases, leaving 15 bases between the germline ends. Germline assignment: CDR1 KGHSH and CDR2 LQKENI. CDR3 coding DNA: TGTGCCAGCTCACCACCTGGAACAGACAAGAGCTCCTACGAGCAGTACTTC. This sequence encodes CASSPPGTDKSSYEQYF. Full variable domain (rest looked up from reference TRBV18 and TRBJ2-7): NAGVMQNPRHLVRRRGQEARLRCSPMKGHSHVYWYRQLPEEGLKFMVYLQKENIIDESGMPKERFSAEFPKEGPSILRIQQVVRGDSAAYFCASSPPGTDKSSYEQYFGPGTRLTVT.

This sequence joins TRBV27 and TRBJ2-7; the match to TRBD2 covers 8 bases. The germline CDR1 and CDR2 sequences are MNHEY and SMNVEV (reference sequence). This CDR3 region has 14 residues. V was pared by 4 bases and J by 3 bases, with 5 bases of the junction left unmatched. CDR3 nucleotides: TGTGCCAGCAGTTGGAAAGGGACTAGCTACGAGCAGTACTTC. Encoded protein: CASSWKGTSYEQYF.

This rearrangement joins TRBV5-4 to TRBJ2-3; tentatively, D is TRBD1 (6 bases). Trimming stripped 4 bases from V and 5 bases from J, with 11 bases between. The length of the CDR3 is 13 residues. Germline CDR1 reads SGHNT; CDR2 reads YYREEE (reference sequence). In DNA form, the CDR3 reads TGTGCCAGCAGCCCGGACAGCCGAGATACGCAGTATTTT. The encoded protein is CASSPDSRDTQYF.

This clone was seen just once. CDR3 residues: CASSHPGQVNYEQYF. CDR3 in DNA: TGCGCCAGCAGCCATCCGGGACAGGTTAACTACGAGCAGTACTTC. V usage is TRBV4-1 and J usage is TRBJ2-7; 8 bases fit TRBD1. V trimming: 3 bases; J trimming: 3 bases; junction bases outside the gene matches: 7. CDR1 is MGHRA and CDR2 is YSYEKL in the germline V gene. There are 15 residues in the CDR3.

This sequence joins TRBV2 and TRBJ2-7; the match to TRBD1 covers 9 bases. Trimming cost V 7 bases and J 4 bases; bases outside gene matches: 5. Germline CDR1 reads SNHLY; CDR2 reads FYNNEI. CDR3 size: 13 residues. The DNA of the CDR3 is TGTGCCAGCACCGGGACAGGGCTTTACGAGCAGTACTTC. Its protein product is CASTGTGLYEQYF. Full variable domain (rest looked up from reference TRBV2 and TRBJ2-7): EPEVTQTPSHQVTQMGQEVILRCVPISNHLYFYWYRQILGQKVEFLVSFYNNEISEKSEIFDDQFSVERPDGSNFTLKIRSTKLEDSAMYFCASTGTGLYEQYFGPGTRLTVT.

The V call is TRBV27, the J call TRBJ1-6, with TRBD1 as a possible D gene (6 bases). V lost 4 bases to trimming and J lost 6 bases, with 10 bases between them. The germline V gene has CDR1 MNHEY and CDR2 SMNVEV (reference sequence). The CDR3 spans 14 residues. CDR3 region: CASSYGRGNSPLHF. For the CDR3, the DNA is TGTGCCAGCAGTTACGGCAGGGGTAATTCACCCCTCCACTTT.

The chain couples TRBV5-1 to TRBJ2-7, with TRBD2 identical over 9 bases. This CDR3 is 15 amino acids long. V shed 0 bases and J 4 bases; nucleotides not matched to a gene: 5. CDR1 is SGHRS and CDR2 is YFSETQ in the germline V gene. The CDR3 nucleotides are TGCGCCAGCAGCTTGGCCTCTAGCGGGGAATACGAGCAGTACTTC. Translation gives CASSLASSGEYEQYF.

The chain links TRBV2 to TRBJ1-1; 8 bases are shared with TRBD1. The CDR3 has 11 amino acids. The germline gives CDR1 SNHLY, CDR2 FYNNEI. The trim removed 5 bases at V and 9 bases at J, leaving 2 bases unmatched. Here the CDR3 reads CASSRTGKAFF. DNA for the CDR3: TGTGCCAGCAGTCGGACAGGGAAAGCTTTCTTT.

The V gene is TRBV18, the J gene TRBJ2-3; 7 bases map to TRBD2. Germline V gives CDR1 KGHSH, CDR2 LQKENI. This CDR3 contains 16 residues. V lost 2 bases to trimming and J lost 3 bases; unmatched junction nucleotides: 8. CDR3 DNA sequence: TGTGCCAGCTCACCAATAACAGCCGGGAGGACAGATACGCAGTATTTT. This translates into CASSPITAGRTDTQYF.

The chain joins TRBV4-3 to TRBJ2-1; 7 bases map to TRBD2. Germline CDR1 reads LGHNA; CDR2 reads YSLEER. V trimming: 0 bases; J trimming: 2 bases; junction bases outside the gene matches: 4. CDR3 size: 16 residues. The CDR3 DNA reads as TGCGCCAGCAGCCAAGAACCCAGCGGGGCCTACAATGAGCAGTTCTTC. Protein product: CASSQEPSGAYNEQFF.

The chain recombines TRBV10-2 with TRBJ1-5, with D hard to call. Between the trimmed V and J ends, which lost 3 bases and 6 bases, there was a span of 6 bases. The CDR3 covers 12 residues. The germline V gene encodes CDR1 WSHSY and CDR2 SAAADI. The CDR3 protein is CASSDSPQPQHF. In DNA, the CDR3 is TGCGCCAGCAGTGACTCCCCTCAGCCCCAGCATTTT.

The rearrangement uses TRBV4-3 and TRBJ1-3, with no clear D. V was clipped by 4 bases and J by 11 bases, with 12 bases between them. CDR1 is LGHNA and CDR2 is YSLEER in the germline V gene. The CDR3 consists of 12 residues. The CDR3: CASSLDLGSIYF. CDR3 bases: TGCGCCAGCAGCCTTGACCTGGGCTCCATATATTTT.

The V call is TRBV9, the J call TRBJ1-2; 10 bases are a match to TRBD1. The V segment lost 4 bases and the J segment 4 bases; nucleotides outside the gene matches: 10. CDR3 size: 16 residues. Per germline, CDR1 SGDLS and CDR2 YYNGEE. The CDR3 is CASSSNHDRGLYGYTF. CDR3 sequence (DNA): TGTGCCAGCAGCTCAAACCACGACAGGGGGCTCTATGGCTACACCTTC.

The chain is built from TRBV7-9 and TRBJ2-2; TRBD2 is a possible D gene (6 bases). The CDR3 extends over 16 amino acids. Trimming took 0 bases from V and 4 from J, leaving 12 bases between them. Germline CDR1 and CDR2: SEHNR and FQNEAQ (reference sequence). In nucleotides, the CDR3 is TGTGCCAGCAGCTTAGCCTCCGGGAGAGGCACCGGGGAGCTGTTTTTT. Its protein is CASSLASGRGTGELFF.

In this sample, this clone turned up a few times. This rearrangement joins TRBV10-2 to TRBJ1-2; D ambiguous. Germline loops: CDR1 WSHSY, CDR2 SAAADI. Trimming removed 0 bases from V and 5 bases from J, with 7 bases in between. The CDR3 contains 13 residues. DNA of the CDR3: TGCGCCAGCAGTGAGTCAGGAGGGTATGGCTACACCTTC. Translation gives CASSESGGYGYTF.